Following are 19 T cell receptor beta chains from one sample sequenced in a study of T-cell reconstitution after alpha-beta-depleted transplantation in children. For TCRbeta, the library was prepared with unique molecular identifiers. Each CDR3 protein is one row after TCRdb ran MiXCR on the PCR reads. This table holds roughly 120,000 distinct CDR3 sequences, approximately 22% found once. Sequenced here: PBMCs, mostly from graft donor cells, sampled 180 days after TCRalphabeta/CD19-depleted stem cell transplant. Source of these receptors: a male patient aged 2-15 years who had a stem cell transplant for chronic granulomatous disease, so the T cells may come from the graft donor.

This clonotype was found many times. V is TRBV5-1 and J is TRBJ2-1; D possibly corresponds to TRBD2 (6 bases). This CDR3 is built from 16 residues. Germline V lookup: CDR1 SGHRS, CDR2 YFSETQ. The germline V and J ends were trimmed by 1 base and 6 bases, with 17 bases remaining between them. DNA for the CDR3: TGCGCCAGCAGCTTGTTTTCGGGAGAGGCTTCCAATGAGCAGTTCTTC. Translation: CASSLFSGEASNEQFF.

The chain is built from TRBV12-3 or TRBV12-4 and TRBJ1-5; D call uncertain. The CDR3 covers 14 residues. Trimming pared 6 bases from V and 4 bases from J, leaving 13 bases between. The CDR3: CASSPGLVNQPQHF. CDR3 DNA sequence: TGTGCCAGCAGCCCCGGCCTGGTTAATCAGCCCCAGCATTTT.

In this sample, this clonotype turned up a few times. The chain combines TRBV9 with TRBJ1-2; the match to TRBD1 covers 11 bases. Germline values: CDR1 SGDLS, CDR2 YYNGEE. The trim removed 3 bases at V and 3 bases at J, leaving 4 bases unmatched. The CDR3 runs to 15 residues. The CDR3 reads CASSERTGGYYGYTF. CDR3 nucleotides: TGTGCCAGCAGCGAGAGGACAGGGGGCTACTATGGCTACACCTTC. The full variable domain, completed using reference TRBV9 and TRBJ1-2, is DSGVTQTPKHLITATGQRVTLRCSPRSGDLSVYWYQQSLDQGLQFLIQYYNGEERAKGNILERFSAQQFPDLHSELNLSSLELGDSALYFCASSERTGGYYGYTFGSGTRLTVV.

This clonotype was counted many times. The chain couples TRBV29-1 to TRBJ1-2, with D tentatively TRBD1 (6 bases). CDR3 length equals 12 residues. With 8 bases removed from V and 6 bases from J, the gap between germline ends came to 16 bases. Germline V gene sequence: CDR1 SQVTM, CDR2 ANQGSEA. CDR3 DNA sequence: TGCAGCTTTGGGGGCGCAGGACATGGCTACACCTTC. It translates to CSFGGAGHGYTF.

This clonotype came up a few times. The chain combines TRBV12-3 or TRBV12-4 with TRBJ1-2, with D hard to call. This CDR3 is built from 10 residues. With 6 bases removed from V and 7 bases from J, the gap between germline ends came to 6 bases. Here the CDR3 reads CASSPGGYTF. The CDR3, as DNA: TGTGCCAGCAGCCCGGGTGGCTACACCTTC.

This clonotype was picked up many times. The chain carries TRBV9 and TRBJ2-7; D gene ambiguous. In germline, CDR1 is SGDLS, CDR2 YYNGEE. CDR3 size: 14 residues. V dropped 2 bases and J dropped 0 bases, with 9 bases sitting between them. CDR3: CASSVSLSSYEQYF. The CDR3 nucleotides are TGTGCCAGCAGCGTCTCCCTAAGCTCCTACGAGCAGTACTTC.

This clonotype was seen repeatedly, ten times or more. This rearrangement joins TRBV7-2 to TRBJ2-1; D call uncertain. The CDR3 contains 14 residues. Trimming left V 0 bases short and J 7 bases short, with 10 bases between. The germline gives CDR1 SGHTA, CDR2 FQGNSA. The CDR3 DNA sequence: TGTGCCAGCAGCTTAGCTCGCCGTCCTAATGAGCAGTTCTTC. Translating gives CASSLARRPNEQFF.

About this clonotype itself: Relative to the germline gene, one junction end is altered; a read error may explain this. V and J are TRBV23-1 and TRBJ2-3, with TRBD1 identical over 7 bases. TRBV23-1 is an open reading frame, and its role is uncertain. The CDR3 loop spans 15 amino acids. CDR3 loop: CAGRGRQTSTDTQYF. CDR3 coding DNA: TGCGCCGGCAGGGGGAGACAGACTAGCACAGATACGCAGTATTTT.

This sequence joins TRBV20-1 and TRBJ2-1; TRBD2 matches 12 bases. From germline, CDR1 is DFQATT and CDR2 SNEGSKA (reference sequence). With 4 bases clipped from V and 5 bases from J, the junction kept 9 bases outside the gene matches. This CDR3 region has 16 residues. The CDR3 loop is CSAKRLAGAGDNEQFF. The CDR3 DNA follows: TGCAGTGCTAAGCGACTAGCGGGAGCGGGGGACAATGAGCAGTTCTTC.

This clonotype was observed at least ten times. This sequence joins TRBV20-1 and TRBJ2-3; D unresolved. Trimming left V 3 bases short and J 2 bases short, with 12 bases between. This CDR3 contains 14 residues. Germline V lookup: CDR1 DFQATT, CDR2 SNEGSKA (reference sequence). The CDR3, as DNA: TGCAGTGCTAGCCGTCCTCATACCACAGATACGCAGTATTTT. Residues: CSASRPHTTDTQYF.

In its sample, this clonotype was seen a few times. The V call is TRBV7-2, the J call TRBJ2-1, with D perhaps TRBD2 (6 bases). Deletions cut 2 bases from V and 2 bases from J, with 10 bases between. The length of the CDR3 is 15 residues. The germline V gene has CDR1 SGHTA and CDR2 FQGNSA. This CDR3 is CASSLSGLTYNEQFF. The CDR3 DNA sequence: TGTGCCAGCAGCTTATCCGGACTAACCTACAATGAGCAGTTCTTC.

The J gene is TRBJ2-2, the V gene TRBV6-1; perhaps TRBD1 as D (5 bases). The germline V gene has CDR1 MNHNS and CDR2 SASEGT. The CDR3 is 15 amino acids. Trimming took 5 bases from V and 7 from J, leaving 17 bases between them. CDR3 DNA sequence: TGTGCCAGCAGTCCAACTTTGGCAGGGATCGGGGAGCTGTTTTTT. Translating it yields CASSPTLAGIGELFF.

This chain connects TRBV11-3 to TRBJ2-2, with 10 bases matching TRBD1. The J segment lost 6 bases and the V segment lost 8 bases, leaving 3 bases of the junction unmatched. The CDR3 spans 13 residues. CDR1 is SGHNT and CDR2 is YENEEA in the germline V gene. The DNA of the CDR3 is TGTGCCAGCGAAGGACAGGGGGCCGGGGAGCTGTTTTTT. Protein product: CASEGQGAGELFF.

This clonotype was detected ten times or more. The CDR3 DNA reads as TGCAGTGCTGGCGGGCCCAAAAACATTCAGTACTTC. Its protein is CSAGGPKNIQYF. The chain joins TRBV20-1 to TRBJ2-4; the D gene is possibly TRBD2 (5 bases). V dropped 5 bases and J dropped 2 bases, with 7 bases sitting between them. The V gene's germline CDR1 is DFQATT and CDR2 SNEGSKA (reference sequence). The CDR3 is 12 residues long.

This clonotype appeared a few times. The chain recombines TRBV25-1 with TRBJ1-2, with D perhaps TRBD1 (6 bases). Trimming took off 5 bases at V and 4 bases at J, with 11 bases between the two ends. The germline V gene has CDR1 MGHDK and CDR2 SYGVNS. The CDR3 loop spans 13 amino acids. The CDR3 coding sequence is TGTGCCAGCAGTCATGACAGGTCCTATGGCTACACCTTC. It is translated as CASSHDRSYGYTF.

The table lists this clonotype with a few counts. V and J are TRBV5-6 and TRBJ2-1; 11 bases map to TRBD2. V lost 2 bases to trimming and J lost 6 bases; unmatched junction nucleotides: 4. From germline, CDR1 is SGHDT and CDR2 YYEEEE. This CDR3 comprises 15 residues. The CDR3 sequence: CASSFRSGRANEQFF. CDR3 DNA sequence: TGTGCCAGCAGCTTCCGTAGCGGGAGGGCCAATGAGCAGTTCTTC. Full variable domain (missing parts from reference TRBV5-6 and TRBJ2-1): DAGVTQSPTHLIKTRGQQVTLRCSPKSGHDTVSWYQQALGQGPQFIFQYYEEEERQRGNFPDRFSGHQFPNYSSELNVNALLLGDSALYLCASSFRSGRANEQFFGPGTRLTVL.

This clonotype was detected only a few times. This chain connects TRBV10-3 to TRBJ2-1; tentatively, D is TRBD1 (6 bases). The CDR3 covers 15 residues. CDR1 is ENHRY, CDR2 SYGVKD, per germline. With 0 bases removed from V and 4 bases from J, the gap between germline ends came to 10 bases. The CDR3 reads CAISESGQPYNEQFF. The CDR3 coding sequence is TGTGCCATCAGTGAGTCGGGACAACCTTACAATGAGCAGTTCTTC.

The sample holds many counts of this clonotype. The gene calls are TRBV29-1 and TRBJ1-2, with a tentative D call TRBD1 (6 bases). This CDR3 has 11 residues. Germline V CDR1 and CDR2: SQVTM, ANQGSEA. Trimming shortened V by 4 bases and J by 7 bases, and 10 bases separated the two germline ends. The CDR3, as DNA: TGCAGCGTTGCAGGGGTGGGTGGCTACACCTTC. This sequence encodes CSVAGVGGYTF.

This clonotype was seen once. V gene TRBV5-6 combines with J gene TRBJ2-1; D is uncertain. Germline V CDR1 and CDR2: SGHDT, YYEEEE. The CDR3 sequence is 13 residues long. V was cut by 0 bases and J by 6 bases, with 7 bases left in between. In DNA, the CDR3 is TGTGCCAGCAGCTTGGTATACTTCAATGAGCAGTTCTTC. This sequence encodes CASSLVYFNEQFF.